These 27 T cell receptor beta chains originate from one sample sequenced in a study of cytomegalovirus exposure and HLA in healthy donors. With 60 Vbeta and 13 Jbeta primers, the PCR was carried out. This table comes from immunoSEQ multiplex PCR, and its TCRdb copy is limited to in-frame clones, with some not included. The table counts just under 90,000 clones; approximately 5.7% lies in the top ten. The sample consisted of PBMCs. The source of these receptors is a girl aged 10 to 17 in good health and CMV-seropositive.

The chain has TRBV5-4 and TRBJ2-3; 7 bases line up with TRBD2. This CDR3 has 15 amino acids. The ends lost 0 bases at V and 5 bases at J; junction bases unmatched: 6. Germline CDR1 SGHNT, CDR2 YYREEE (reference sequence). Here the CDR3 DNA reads TGTGCCAGCAGCTTGGGACGGGGGGTCCGAGATACGCAGTATTTT. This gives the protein CASSLGRGVRDTQYF.

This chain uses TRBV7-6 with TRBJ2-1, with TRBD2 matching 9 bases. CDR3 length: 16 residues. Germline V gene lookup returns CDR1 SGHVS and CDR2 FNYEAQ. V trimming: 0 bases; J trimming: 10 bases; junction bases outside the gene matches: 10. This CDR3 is CASSLAQSGLAGEQFF. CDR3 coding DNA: TGTGCCAGCAGCTTAGCCCAAAGCGGGCTAGCGGGGGAGCAGTTCTTC.

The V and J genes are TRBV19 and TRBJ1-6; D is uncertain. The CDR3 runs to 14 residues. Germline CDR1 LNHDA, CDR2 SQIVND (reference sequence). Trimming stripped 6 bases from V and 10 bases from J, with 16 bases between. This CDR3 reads CASSQTRTGSPLHF. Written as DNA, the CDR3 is TGTGCCAGTAGCCAGACCAGGACGGGATCACCCCTCCACTTT.

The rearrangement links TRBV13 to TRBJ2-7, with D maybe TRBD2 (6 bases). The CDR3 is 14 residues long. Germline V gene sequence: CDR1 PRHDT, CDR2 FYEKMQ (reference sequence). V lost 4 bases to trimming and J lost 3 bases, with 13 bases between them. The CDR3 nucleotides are TGTGCCAGCAGCTCAGGAGGGGTGATCTACGAGCAGTACGTC. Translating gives CASSSGGVIYEQYV.

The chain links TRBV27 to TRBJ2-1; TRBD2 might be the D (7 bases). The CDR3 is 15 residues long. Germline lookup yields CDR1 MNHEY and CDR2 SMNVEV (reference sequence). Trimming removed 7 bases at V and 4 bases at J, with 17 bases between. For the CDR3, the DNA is TGTGCCAGCACTTCGGGGGGCGCCTCTTACAATGAGCAGTTCTTC. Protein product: CASTSGGASYNEQFF.

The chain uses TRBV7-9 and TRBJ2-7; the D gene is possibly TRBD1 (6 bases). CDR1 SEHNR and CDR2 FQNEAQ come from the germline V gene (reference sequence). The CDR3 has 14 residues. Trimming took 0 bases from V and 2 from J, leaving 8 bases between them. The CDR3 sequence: CASSLAGAPYEQYF. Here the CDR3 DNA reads TGTGCCAGCAGCTTAGCGGGGGCCCCCTACGAGCAGTACTTC.

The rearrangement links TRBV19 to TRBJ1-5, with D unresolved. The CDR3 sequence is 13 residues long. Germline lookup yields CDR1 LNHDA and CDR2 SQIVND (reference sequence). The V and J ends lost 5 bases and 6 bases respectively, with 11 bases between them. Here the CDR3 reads CASSRQVGQPQHF. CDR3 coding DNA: TGTGCCAGTAGTCGCCAGGTGGGTCAGCCCCAGCATTTT.

The CDR3 loop reads CASSPGGQGAAGELFF. In DNA form, the CDR3 reads TGTGCCAGCAGCCCCGGGGGACAGGGGGCCGCCGGGGAGCTGTTTTTT. The V gene is TRBV11-3, the J gene TRBJ2-2, with TRBD1 matching over 12 bases. This CDR3 is built from 16 residues. Per the germline V gene, CDR1 is SGHNT and CDR2 is YENEEA. Trimming removed 5 bases from V and 6 bases from J; junction bases left unmatched: 7. Drawing the rest from reference TRBV11-3 and TRBJ2-2, the complete variable domain is EAGVVQSPRYKIIEKKQPVAFWCNPISGHNTLYWYLQNLGQGPELLIRYENEEAVDDSQLPKDRFSAERLKGVDSTLKIQPAELGDSAVYLCASSPGGQGAAGELFFGEGSRLTVL.

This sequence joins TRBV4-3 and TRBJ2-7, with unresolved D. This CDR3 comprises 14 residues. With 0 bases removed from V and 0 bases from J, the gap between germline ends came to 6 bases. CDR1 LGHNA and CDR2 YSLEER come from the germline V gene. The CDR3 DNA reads TGCGCCAGCAGCCAAGACAGAAACTCCTACGAGCAGTACTTC. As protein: CASSQDRNSYEQYF.

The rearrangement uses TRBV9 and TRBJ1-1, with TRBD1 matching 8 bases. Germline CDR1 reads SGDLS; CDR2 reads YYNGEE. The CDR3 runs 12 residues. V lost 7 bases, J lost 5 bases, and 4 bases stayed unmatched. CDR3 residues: CASGQGGTEAFF. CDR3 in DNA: TGTGCCAGCGGACAGGGAGGGACTGAAGCTTTCTTT. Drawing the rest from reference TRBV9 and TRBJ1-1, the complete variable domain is DSGVTQTPKHLITATGQRVTLRCSPRSGDLSVYWYQQSLDQGLQFLIQYYNGEERAKGNILERFSAQQFPDLHSELNLSSLELGDSALYFCASGQGGTEAFFGQGTRLTVV.

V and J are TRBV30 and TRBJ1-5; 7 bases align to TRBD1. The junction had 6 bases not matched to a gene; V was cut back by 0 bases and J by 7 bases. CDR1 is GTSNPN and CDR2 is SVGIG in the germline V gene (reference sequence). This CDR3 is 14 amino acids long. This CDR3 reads CAWSVGGAGQPQHF. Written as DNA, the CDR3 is TGTGCCTGGAGTGTAGGGGGCGCCGGGCAGCCCCAGCATTTT.

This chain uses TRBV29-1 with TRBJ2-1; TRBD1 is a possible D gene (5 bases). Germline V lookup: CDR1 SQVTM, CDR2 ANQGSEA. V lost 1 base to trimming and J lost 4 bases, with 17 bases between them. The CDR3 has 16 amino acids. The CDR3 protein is CSVEGGAQGLYNEQFF. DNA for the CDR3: TGCAGCGTTGAAGGTGGGGCGCAGGGCCTTTACAATGAGCAGTTCTTC.

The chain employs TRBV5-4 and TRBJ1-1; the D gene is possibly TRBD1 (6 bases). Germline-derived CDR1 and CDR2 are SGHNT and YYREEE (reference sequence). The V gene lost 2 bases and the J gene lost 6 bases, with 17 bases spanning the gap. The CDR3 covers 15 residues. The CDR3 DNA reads TGTGCCAGCAGCTTTCAGGGGAGTAAGTCTGCTGAAGCTTTCTTT. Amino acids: CASSFQGSKSAEAFF.

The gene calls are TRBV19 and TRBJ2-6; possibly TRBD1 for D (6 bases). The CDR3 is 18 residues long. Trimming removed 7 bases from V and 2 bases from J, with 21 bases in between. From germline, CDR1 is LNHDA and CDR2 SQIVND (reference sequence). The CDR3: CASTNAGALRTGANVLTF. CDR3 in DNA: TGTGCCAGTACCAATGCAGGGGCGCTGAGGACTGGGGCCAACGTCCTGACTTTC. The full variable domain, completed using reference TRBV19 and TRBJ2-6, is DGGITQSPKYLFRKEGQNVTLSCEQNLNHDAMYWYRQDPGQGLRLIYYSQIVNDFQKGDIAEGYSVSREKKESFPLTVTSAQKNPTAFYLCASTNAGALRTGANVLTFGAGSRLTVL.

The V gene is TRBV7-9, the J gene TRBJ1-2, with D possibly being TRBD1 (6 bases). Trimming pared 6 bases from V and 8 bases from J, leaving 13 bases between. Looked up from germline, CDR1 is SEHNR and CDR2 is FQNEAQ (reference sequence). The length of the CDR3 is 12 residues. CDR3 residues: CASRGDTGGYTF. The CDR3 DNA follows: TGTGCCAGCAGAGGGGACACGGGGGGCTACACCTTC.

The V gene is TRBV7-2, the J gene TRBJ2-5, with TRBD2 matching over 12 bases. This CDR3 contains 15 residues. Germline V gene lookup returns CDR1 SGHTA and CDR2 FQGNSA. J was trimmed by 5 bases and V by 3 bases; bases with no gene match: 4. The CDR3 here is CASSLGLAGRETQYF. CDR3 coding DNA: TGTGCCAGCAGCTTGGGACTAGCGGGCCGGGAGACCCAGTACTTC.

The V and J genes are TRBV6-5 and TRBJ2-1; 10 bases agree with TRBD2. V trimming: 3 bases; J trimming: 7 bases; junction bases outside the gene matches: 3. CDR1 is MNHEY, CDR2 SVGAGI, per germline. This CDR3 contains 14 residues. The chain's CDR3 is CASSYLAGDNEQFF. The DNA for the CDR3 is TGTGCCAGCAGTTATCTAGCGGGGGATAATGAGCAGTTCTTC.

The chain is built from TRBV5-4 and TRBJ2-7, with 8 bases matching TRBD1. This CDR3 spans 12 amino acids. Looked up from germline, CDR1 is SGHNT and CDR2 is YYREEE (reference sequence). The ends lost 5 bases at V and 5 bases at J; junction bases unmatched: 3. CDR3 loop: CASSQDRDEQYF. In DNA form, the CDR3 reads TGTGCCAGCAGTCAGGACAGGGACGAGCAGTACTTC. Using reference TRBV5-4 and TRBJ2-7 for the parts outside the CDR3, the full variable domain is ETGVTQSPTHLIKTRGQQVTLRCSSQSGHNTVSWYQQALGQGPQFIFQYYREEENGRGNFPPRFSGLQFPNYSSELNVNALELDDSALYLCASSQDRDEQYFGPGTRLTVT.

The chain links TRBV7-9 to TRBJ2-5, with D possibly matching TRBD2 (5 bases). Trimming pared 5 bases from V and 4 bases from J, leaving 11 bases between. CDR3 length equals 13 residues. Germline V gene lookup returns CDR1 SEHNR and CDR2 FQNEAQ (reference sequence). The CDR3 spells CASSGGRGETQYF. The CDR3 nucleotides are TGTGCCAGCAGCGGCGGACGGGGAGAGACCCAGTACTTC.

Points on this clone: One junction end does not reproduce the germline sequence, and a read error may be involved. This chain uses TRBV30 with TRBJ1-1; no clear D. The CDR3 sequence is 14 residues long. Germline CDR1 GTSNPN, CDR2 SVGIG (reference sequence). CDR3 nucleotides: TGTGCCTGGACTTTCCGGAGGGTGAGCACTGAAGATTTCTTT. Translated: CAWTFRRVSTEDFF. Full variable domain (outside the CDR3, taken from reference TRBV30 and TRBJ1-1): SQTIHQWPATLVQPVGSPLSLECTVEGTSNPNLYWYRQAAGRGLQLLFYSVGIGQISSEVPQNLSASRPQDRQFILSSKKLLLSDSGFYLCAWTFRRVSTEDFFGQGTRLTVV.

In nucleotides, the CDR3 is TGCGCCAGCAGCCCGGGACTAGCGGACTCCTACGAGCAGTACTTC. Its protein product is CASSPGLADSYEQYF. This chain connects TRBV4-1 to TRBJ2-7; 11 bases match TRBD2. Germline V gives CDR1 MGHRA, CDR2 YSYEKL. The CDR3 contains 15 residues. Unmatched junction bases numbered 2, after V lost 4 bases and J lost 0 bases.

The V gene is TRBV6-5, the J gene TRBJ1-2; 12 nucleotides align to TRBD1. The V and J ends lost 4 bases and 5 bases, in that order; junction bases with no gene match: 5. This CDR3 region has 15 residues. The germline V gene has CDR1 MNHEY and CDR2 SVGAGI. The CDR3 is CASSSPGQGAYGYTF. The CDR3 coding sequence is TGTGCCAGCAGTTCTCCGGGACAGGGGGCTTATGGCTACACCTTC.

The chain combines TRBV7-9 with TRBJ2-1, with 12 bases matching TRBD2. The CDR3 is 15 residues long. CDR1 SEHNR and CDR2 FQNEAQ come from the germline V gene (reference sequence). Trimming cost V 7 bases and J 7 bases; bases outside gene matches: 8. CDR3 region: CASIELAGGNNEQFF. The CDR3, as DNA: TGTGCCAGCATCGAACTAGCGGGGGGAAATAATGAGCAGTTCTTC.

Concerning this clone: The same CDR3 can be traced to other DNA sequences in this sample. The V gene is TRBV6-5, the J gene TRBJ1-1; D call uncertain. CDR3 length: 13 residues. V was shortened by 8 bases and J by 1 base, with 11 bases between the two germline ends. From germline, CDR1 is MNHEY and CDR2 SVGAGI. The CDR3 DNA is TGTGCCAGCTCAGGAAACCGGAACACTGAAGCTTTCTTT. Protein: CASSGNRNTEAFF.

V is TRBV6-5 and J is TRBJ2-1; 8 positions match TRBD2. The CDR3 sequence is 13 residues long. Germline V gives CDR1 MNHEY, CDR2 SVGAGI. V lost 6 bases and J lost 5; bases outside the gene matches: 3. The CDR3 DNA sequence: TGTGCCAGCAGCGGGGGGGCCGACAATGAGCAGTTCTTC. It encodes CASSGGADNEQFF.

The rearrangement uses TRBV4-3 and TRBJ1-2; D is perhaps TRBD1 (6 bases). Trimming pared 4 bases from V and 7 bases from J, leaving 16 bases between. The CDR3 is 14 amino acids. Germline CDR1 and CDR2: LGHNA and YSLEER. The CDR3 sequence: CASSPIPGGGGYTF. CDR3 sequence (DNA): TGCGCCAGCAGCCCTATCCCGGGGGGCGGTGGCTACACCTTC.

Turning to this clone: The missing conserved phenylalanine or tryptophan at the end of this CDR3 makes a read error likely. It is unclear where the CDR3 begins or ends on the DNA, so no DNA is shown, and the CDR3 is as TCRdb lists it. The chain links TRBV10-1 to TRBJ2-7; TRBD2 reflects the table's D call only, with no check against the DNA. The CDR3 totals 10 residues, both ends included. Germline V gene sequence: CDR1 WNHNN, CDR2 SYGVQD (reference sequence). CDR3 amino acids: CASSDSGLSP.